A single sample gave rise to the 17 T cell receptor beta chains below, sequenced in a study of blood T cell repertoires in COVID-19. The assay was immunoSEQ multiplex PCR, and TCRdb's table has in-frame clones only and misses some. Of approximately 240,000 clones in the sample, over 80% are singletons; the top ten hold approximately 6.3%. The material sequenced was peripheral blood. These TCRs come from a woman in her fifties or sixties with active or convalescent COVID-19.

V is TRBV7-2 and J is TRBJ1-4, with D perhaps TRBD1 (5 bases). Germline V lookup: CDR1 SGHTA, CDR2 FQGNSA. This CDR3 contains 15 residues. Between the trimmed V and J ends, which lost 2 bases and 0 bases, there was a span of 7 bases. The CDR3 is CASSLQGSTNEKLFF. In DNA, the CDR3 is TGTGCCAGCAGCTTACAGGGATCAACTAATGAAAAACTGTTTTTT.

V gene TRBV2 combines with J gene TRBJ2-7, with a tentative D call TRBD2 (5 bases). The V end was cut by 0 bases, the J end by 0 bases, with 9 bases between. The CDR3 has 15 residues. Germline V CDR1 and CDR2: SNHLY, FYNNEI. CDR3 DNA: TGTGCCAGCAGTGAAGCTAGGGCGGGCTCCTACGAGCAGTACGTC. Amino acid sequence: CASSEARAGSYEQYV.

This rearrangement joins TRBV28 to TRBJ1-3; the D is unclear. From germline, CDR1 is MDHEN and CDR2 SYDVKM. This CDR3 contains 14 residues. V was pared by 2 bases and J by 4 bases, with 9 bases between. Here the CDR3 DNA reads TGTGCCAGCAGTTTACCGGGAACCGGAAACACCATATATTTT. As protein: CASSLPGTGNTIYF. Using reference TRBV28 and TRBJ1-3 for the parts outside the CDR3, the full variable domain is DVKVTQSSRYLVKRTGEKVFLECVQDMDHENMFWYRQDPGLGLRLIYFSYDVKMKEKGDIPEGYSVSREKKERFSLILESASTNQTSMYLCASSLPGTGNTIYFGEGSWLTVV.

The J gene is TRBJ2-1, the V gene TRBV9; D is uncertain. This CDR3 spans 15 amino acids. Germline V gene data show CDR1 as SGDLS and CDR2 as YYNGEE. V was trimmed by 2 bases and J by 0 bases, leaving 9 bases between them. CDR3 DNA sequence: TGTGCCAGCAGCGTCACGACTGTCTCCTACAATGAGCAGTTCTTC. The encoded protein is CASSVTTVSYNEQFF.

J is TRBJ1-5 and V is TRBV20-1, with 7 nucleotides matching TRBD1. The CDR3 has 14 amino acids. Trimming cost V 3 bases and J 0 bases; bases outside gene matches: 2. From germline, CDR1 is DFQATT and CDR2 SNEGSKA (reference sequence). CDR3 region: CSASGTDSNQPQHF. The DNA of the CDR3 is TGCAGTGCTAGTGGGACAGATAGCAATCAGCCCCAGCATTTT.

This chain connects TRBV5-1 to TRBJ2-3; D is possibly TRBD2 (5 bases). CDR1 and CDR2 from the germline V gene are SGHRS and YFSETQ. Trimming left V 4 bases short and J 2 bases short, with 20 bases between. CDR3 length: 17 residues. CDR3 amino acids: CASSPGGIQRYTDTQYF. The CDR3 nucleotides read TGCGCCAGCAGCCCCGGAGGTATCCAGCGGTACACAGATACGCAGTATTTT.

Here the CDR3 DNA reads TGTGCCAGTCGGGACAGATATTCCTACGAGCAGTACTTC. Translating it yields CASRDRYSYEQYF. The V call is TRBV7-2, the J call TRBJ2-7; TRBD1 aligns across 7 bases. V lost 9 bases, J lost 1 base, and 6 bases stayed unmatched. This CDR3 has 13 residues. CDR1 and CDR2 (germline): SGHTA, FQGNSA.

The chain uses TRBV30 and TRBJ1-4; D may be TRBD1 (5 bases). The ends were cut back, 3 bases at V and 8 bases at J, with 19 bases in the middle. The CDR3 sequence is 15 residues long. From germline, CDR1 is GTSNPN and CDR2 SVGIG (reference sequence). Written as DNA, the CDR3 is TGTGCCTGGAGCCGCGGGACGCCCTCAGGGGAAAAACTGTTTTTT. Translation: CAWSRGTPSGEKLFF. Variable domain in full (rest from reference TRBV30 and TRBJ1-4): SQTIHQWPATLVQPVGSPLSLECTVEGTSNPNLYWYRQAAGRGLQLLFYSVGIGQISSEVPQNLSASRPQDRQFILSSKKLLLSDSGFYLCAWSRGTPSGEKLFFGSGTQLSVL.

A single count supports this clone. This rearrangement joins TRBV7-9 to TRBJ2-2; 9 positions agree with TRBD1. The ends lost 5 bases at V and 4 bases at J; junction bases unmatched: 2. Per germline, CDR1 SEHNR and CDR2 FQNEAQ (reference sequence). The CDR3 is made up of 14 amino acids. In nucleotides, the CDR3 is TGTGCCAGCAGCCTACAGGGGGCCACCGGGGAGCTGTTTTTT. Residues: CASSLQGATGELFF.

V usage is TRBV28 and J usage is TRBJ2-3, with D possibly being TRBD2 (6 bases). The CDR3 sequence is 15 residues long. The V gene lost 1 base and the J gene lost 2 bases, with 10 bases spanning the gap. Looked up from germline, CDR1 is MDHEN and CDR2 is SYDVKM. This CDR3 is CASSLFTSTTDTQYF. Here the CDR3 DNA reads TGTGCCAGCAGTTTATTCACTAGCACCACAGATACGCAGTATTTT.

The CDR3 is CASSLTKRESGYEQYF. In DNA form, the CDR3 reads TGTGCCAGCAGTTTAACTAAGCGAGAGAGTGGCTACGAGCAGTACTTC. The chain carries TRBV27 and TRBJ2-7; no reliable D call. This CDR3 spans 16 amino acids. V was cut by 2 bases and J by 3 bases, with 17 bases left in between. Germline values: CDR1 MNHEY, CDR2 SMNVEV (reference sequence).

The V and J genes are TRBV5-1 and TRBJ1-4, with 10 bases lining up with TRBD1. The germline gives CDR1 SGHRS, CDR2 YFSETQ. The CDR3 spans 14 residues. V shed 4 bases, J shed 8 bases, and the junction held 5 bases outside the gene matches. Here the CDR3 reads CASSPRTGGEKLFF. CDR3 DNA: TGCGCCAGCAGCCCCCGGACAGGGGGAGAAAAACTGTTTTTT.

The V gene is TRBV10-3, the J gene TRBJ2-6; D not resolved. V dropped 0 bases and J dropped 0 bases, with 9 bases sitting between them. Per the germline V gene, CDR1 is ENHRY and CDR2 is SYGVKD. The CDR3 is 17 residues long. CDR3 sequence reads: CAISESLTSSGANVLTF. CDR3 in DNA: TGTGCCATCAGTGAGTCGTTAACGAGCTCTGGGGCCAACGTCCTGACTTTC.

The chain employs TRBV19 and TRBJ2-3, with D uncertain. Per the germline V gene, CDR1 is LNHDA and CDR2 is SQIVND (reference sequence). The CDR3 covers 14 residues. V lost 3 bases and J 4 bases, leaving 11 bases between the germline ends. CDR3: CASSINQIADTQYF. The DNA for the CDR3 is TGTGCCAGTAGTATTAATCAGATTGCAGATACGCAGTATTTT. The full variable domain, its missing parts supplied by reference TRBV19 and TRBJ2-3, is DGGITQSPKYLFRKEGQNVTLSCEQNLNHDAMYWYRQDPGQGLRLIYYSQIVNDFQKGDIAEGYSVSREKKESFPLTVTSAQKNPTAFYLCASSINQIADTQYFGPGTRLTVL.

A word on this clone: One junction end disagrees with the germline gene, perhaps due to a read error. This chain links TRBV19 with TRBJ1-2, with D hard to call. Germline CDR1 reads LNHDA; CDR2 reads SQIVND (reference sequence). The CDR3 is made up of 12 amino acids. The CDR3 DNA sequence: TGTGCCAGTAGTATAGCGGGAGGTCCCCACAACTTC. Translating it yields CASSIAGGPHNF.

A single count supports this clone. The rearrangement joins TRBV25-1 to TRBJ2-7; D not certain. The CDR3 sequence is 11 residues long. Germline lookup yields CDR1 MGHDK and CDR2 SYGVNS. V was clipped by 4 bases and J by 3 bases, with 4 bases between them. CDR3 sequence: CASSVSYEQYF. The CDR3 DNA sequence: TGTGCCAGCAGTGTTAGCTACGAGCAGTACTTC.

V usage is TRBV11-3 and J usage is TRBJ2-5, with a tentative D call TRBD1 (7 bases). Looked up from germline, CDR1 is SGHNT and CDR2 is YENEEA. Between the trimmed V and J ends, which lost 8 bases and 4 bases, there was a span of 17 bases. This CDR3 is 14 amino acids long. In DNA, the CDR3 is TGTGCCAGCTCCAATCGCGGGACAGCAGAGACCCAGTACTTC. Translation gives CASSNRGTAETQYF.